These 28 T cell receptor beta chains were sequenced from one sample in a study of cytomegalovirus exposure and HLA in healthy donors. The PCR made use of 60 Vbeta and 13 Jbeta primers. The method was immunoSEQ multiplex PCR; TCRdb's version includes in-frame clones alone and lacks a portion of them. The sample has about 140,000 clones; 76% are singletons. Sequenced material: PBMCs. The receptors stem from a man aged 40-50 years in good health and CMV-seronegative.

The CDR3 DNA reads as TGTGCCAGCAGCCGTCGCACAGGGGGAAGCCAAGAGACCCAGTACTTC. It specifies CASSRRTGGSQETQYF. The chain is built from TRBV7-9 and TRBJ2-5, with 8 bases matching TRBD1. Germline V gives CDR1 SEHNR, CDR2 FQNEAQ (reference sequence). Unmatched junction bases numbered 9, after V lost 5 bases and J lost 1 base. This CDR3 has 16 amino acids.

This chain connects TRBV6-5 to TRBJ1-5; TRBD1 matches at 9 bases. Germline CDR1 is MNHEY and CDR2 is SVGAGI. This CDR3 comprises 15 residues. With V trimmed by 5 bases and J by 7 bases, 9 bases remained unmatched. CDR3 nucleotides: TGTGCCAGCAGTAGGGACAGGGTAGGGCCGCAGCCCCAGCATTTT. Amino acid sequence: CASSRDRVGPQPQHF.

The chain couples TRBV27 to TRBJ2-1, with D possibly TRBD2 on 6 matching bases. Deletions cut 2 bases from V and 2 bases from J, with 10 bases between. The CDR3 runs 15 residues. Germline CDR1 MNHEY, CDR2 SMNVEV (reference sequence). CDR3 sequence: CASSLLRTTYNEQFF. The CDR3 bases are TGTGCCAGCAGTTTACTCCGGACTACCTACAATGAGCAGTTCTTC.

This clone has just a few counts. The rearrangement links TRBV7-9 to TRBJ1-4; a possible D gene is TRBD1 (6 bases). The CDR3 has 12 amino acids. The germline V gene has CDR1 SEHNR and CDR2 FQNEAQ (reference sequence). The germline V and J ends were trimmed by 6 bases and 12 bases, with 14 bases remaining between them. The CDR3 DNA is TGTGCCAGCAGACAAGGGGGAGCGCAACTGTTTTTT. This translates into CASRQGGAQLFF.

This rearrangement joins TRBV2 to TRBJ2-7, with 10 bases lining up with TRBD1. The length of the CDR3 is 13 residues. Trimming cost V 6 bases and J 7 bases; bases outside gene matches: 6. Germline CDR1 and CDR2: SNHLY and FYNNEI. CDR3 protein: CASRAGQGLEQYF. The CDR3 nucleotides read TGTGCCAGCAGAGCGGGACAGGGGCTTGAGCAGTACTTC.

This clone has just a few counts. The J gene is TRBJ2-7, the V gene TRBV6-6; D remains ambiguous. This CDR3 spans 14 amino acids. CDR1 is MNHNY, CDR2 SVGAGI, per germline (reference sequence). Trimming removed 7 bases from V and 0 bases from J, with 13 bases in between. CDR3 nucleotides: TGTGCCAGCAAGCCCTCAAGGAGCTCCTACGAGCAGTACTTC. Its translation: CASKPSRSSYEQYF.

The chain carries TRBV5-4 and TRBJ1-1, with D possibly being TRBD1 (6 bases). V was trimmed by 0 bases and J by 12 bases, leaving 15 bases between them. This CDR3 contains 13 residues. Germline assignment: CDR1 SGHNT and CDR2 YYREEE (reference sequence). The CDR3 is CASSLDAAGVTFF. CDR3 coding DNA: TGTGCCAGCAGCTTGGACGCGGCAGGGGTGACTTTCTTT.

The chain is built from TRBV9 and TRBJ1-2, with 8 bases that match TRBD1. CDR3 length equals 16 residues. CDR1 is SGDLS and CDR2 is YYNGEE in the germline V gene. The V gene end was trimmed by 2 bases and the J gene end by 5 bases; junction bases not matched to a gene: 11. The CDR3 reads CASSVLPAGGGYGYTF. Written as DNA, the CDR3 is TGTGCCAGCAGCGTCCTCCCGGCAGGGGGCGGTTATGGCTACACCTTC.

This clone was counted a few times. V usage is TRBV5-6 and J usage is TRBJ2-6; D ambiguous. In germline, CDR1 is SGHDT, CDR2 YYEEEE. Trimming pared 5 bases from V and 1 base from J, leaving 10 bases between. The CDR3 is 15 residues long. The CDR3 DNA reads TGTGCCAGCAGTCCTTTAAAATCTGGGGCCAACGTCCTGACTTTC. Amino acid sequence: CASSPLKSGANVLTF.

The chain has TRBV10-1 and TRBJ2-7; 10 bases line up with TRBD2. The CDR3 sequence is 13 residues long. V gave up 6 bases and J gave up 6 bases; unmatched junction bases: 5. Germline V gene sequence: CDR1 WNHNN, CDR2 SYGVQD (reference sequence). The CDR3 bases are TGCGCCAGCAGGGCCGGGACTAGCGCCGAGCAGTACTTC. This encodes CASRAGTSAEQYF.

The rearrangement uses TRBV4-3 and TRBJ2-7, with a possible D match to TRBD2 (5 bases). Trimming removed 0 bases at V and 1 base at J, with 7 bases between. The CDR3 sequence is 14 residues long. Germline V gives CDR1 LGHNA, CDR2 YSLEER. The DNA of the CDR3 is TGCGCCAGCAGCCAAGATCGGAGGTCCTACGAGCAGTACTTC. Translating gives CASSQDRRSYEQYF.

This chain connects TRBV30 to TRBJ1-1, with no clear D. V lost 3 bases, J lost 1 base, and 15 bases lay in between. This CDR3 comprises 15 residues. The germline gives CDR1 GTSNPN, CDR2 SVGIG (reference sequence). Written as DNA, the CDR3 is TGTGCCTGGAGCTCCCTGGGAGCAGGGAACACTGAAGCTTTCTTT. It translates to CAWSSLGAGNTEAFF.

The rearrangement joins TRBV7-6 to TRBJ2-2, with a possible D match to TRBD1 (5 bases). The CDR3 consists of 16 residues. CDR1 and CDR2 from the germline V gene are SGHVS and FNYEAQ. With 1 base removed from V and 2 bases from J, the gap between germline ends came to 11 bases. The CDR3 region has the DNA TGTGCCAGCAGCTTAGTTGACAGCATAAACACCGGGGAGCTGTTTTTT. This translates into CASSLVDSINTGELFF.

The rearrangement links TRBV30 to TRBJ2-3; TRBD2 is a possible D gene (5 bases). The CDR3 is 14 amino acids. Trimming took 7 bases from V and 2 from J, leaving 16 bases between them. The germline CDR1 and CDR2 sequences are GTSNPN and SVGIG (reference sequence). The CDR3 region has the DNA TGTGCCTCCCGCCTCGCGGGTACCACAGATACGCAGTATTTT. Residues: CASRLAGTTDTQYF. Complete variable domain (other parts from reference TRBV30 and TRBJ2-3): SQTIHQWPATLVQPVGSPLSLECTVEGTSNPNLYWYRQAAGRGLQLLFYSVGIGQISSEVPQNLSASRPQDRQFILSSKKLLLSDSGFYLCASRLAGTTDTQYFGPGTRLTVL.

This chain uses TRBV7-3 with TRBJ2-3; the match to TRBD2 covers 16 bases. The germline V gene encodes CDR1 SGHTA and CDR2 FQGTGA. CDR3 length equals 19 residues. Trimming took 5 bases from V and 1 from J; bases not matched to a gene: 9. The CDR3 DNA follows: TGTGCCAGCAGCGAAGGGGGACTAGCGGGGGGGCCAGGCACAGATACGCAGTATTTT. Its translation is CASSEGGLAGGPGTDTQYF.

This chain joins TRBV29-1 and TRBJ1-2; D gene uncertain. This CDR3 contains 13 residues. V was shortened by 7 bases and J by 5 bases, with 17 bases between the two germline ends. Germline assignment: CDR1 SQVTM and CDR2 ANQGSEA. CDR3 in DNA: TGCAGCGCCGAAAGACGGGAACTTTATGGCTACACCTTC. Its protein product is CSAERRELYGYTF.

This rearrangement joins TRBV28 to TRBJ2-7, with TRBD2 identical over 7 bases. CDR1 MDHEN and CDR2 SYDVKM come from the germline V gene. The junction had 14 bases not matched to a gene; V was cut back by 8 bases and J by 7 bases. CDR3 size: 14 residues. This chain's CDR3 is CASVRGNPYGEQYF. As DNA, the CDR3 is TGTGCCAGCGTGCGGGGGAACCCCTATGGGGAGCAGTACTTC.

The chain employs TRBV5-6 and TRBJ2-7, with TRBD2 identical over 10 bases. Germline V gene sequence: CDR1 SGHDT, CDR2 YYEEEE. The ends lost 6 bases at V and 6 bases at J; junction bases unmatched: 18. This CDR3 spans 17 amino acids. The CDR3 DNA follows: TGTGCCAGCAAGCGAAACCTAGCGGGAGACCCCTTGGGCGAGCAGTACTTC. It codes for CASKRNLAGDPLGEQYF.

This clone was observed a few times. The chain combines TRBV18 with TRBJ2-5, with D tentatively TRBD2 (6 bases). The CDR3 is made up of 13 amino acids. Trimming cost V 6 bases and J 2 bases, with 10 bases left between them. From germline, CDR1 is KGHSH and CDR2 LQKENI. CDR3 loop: CASSGGEQETQYF. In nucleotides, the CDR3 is TGTGCCAGCTCCGGGGGAGAACAAGAGACCCAGTACTTC.

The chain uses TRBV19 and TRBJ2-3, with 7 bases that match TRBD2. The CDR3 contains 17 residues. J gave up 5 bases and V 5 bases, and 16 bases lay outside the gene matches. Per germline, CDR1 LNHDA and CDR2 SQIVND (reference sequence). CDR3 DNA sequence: TGTGCCAGTAGTTTCTTGGGTGGGCTAGCGGTTGTAGATACGCAGTATTTT. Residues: CASSFLGGLAVVDTQYF.

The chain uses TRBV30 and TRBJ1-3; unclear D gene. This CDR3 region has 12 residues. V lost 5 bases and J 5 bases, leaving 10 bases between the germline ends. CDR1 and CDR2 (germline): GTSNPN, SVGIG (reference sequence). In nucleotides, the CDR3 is TGTGCCTGGGCTAGGTTTCGAAACACCATATATTTT. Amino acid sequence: CAWARFRNTIYF.

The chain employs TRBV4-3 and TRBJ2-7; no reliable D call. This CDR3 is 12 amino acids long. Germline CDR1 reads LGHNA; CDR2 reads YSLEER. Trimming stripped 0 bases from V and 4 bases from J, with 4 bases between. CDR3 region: CASSQDPYEQYF. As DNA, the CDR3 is TGCGCCAGCAGCCAAGACCCGTACGAGCAGTACTTC.

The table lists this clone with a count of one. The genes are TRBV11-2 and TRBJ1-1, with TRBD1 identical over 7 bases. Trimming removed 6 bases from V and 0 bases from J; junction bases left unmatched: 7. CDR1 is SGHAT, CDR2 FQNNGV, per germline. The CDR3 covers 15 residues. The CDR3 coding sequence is TGTGCCAGCAGACTGGGACAGCTTTTGAACACTGAAGCTTTCTTT. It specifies CASRLGQLLNTEAFF.

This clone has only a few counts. CDR3: CASSRTGLQSGNTIYF. The CDR3 DNA sequence: TGCGCCAGCAGCCGGACAGGTCTTCAATCTGGAAACACCATATATTTT. The rearrangement joins TRBV5-1 to TRBJ1-3; 7 bases are shared with TRBD1. Unmatched junction bases numbered 8, after V lost 4 bases and J lost 1 base. The CDR3 totals 16 residues. Germline CDR1 SGHRS, CDR2 YFSETQ.

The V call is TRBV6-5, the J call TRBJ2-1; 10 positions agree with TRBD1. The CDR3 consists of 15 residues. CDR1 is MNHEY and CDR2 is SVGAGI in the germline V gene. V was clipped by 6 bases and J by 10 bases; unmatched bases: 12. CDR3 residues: CASRALGQGFGEQFF. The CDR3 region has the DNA TGTGCCAGCAGGGCCCTGGGACAGGGGTTCGGAGAGCAGTTCTTC.

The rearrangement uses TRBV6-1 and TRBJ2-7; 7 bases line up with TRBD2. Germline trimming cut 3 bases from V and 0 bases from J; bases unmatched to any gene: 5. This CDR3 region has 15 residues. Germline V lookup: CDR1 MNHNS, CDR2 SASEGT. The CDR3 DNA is TGTGCCAGCAGTGAGCCTAGCGGATCCTCCTACGAGCAGTACTTC. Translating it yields CASSEPSGSSYEQYF.

CDR3 protein: CASSSEQGVTYEQYF. The DNA for the CDR3 is TGTGCCAGCAGTTCTGAACAGGGGGTTACCTACGAGCAGTACTTC. J is TRBJ2-7 and V is TRBV6-5, with TRBD1 matching over 8 bases. Germline V lookup: CDR1 MNHEY, CDR2 SVGAGI. V dropped 4 bases and J dropped 2; count of bases not matched to a gene: 7. The CDR3 length is 15 residues.

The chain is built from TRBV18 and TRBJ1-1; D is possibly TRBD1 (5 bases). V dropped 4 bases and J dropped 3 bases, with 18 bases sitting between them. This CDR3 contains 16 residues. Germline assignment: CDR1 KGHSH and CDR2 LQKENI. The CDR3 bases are TGTGCCAGCTCACGAAACATTCCAGACAGCGACACTGAAGCTTTCTTT. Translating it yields CASSRNIPDSDTEAFF.